Listed below are T cell receptor beta chains from one sample, sequenced in a study of regulatory T cells in long-lasting Graves disease. TCRdb reprocessed the multiplex PCR reads with MiXCR, giving one entry per CDR3 protein. The sample holds about 310,000 distinct CDR3 sequences, about 20% seen once. The specimen was peripheral blood mononuclear cells (PBMCs), collected at new diagnosis, from a patient treated with antithyroid drugs. The source is a female donor with Graves disease. CDR3s include the opening cysteine and the closing phenylalanine or tryptophan. Size is stated for part of the rows, as once, few or many counts, or as a class when the clone is expanded.

cdr3_aa v_call clone_size j_call
CASSLGGQNTEAFF TRBV11-2 many TRBJ1-1
CATELPDTQYF TRBV10-1 NA TRBJ2-3
CASSEEGSLGEQYF TRBV2 many TRBJ2-7
CAWSSGVSSYEQYF TRBV30 many TRBJ2-7
CAWRPVSTGELFF TRBV30 many TRBJ2-2
CASSLGAGTGDEQYF TRBV5-4 few TRBJ2-7
CASQGDSYGYTF TRBV19 many TRBJ1-2
CAISGGGRDYNEQFF TRBV10-3 NA TRBJ2-1
CATSMSVSYEQYF TRBV24-1 NA TRBJ2-7
CSAWDRTQDYEQYF TRBV20-1 few TRBJ2-7
CASSYDGTSGRIQNTGELFF TRBV6-9 many TRBJ2-2
CASSTGTGKDEQYF TRBV6-2/TRBV6-3 many TRBJ2-7
CVISQDRGNYGYTF TRBV3-1 NA TRBJ1-2
CASSIEAGVGYNEQFF TRBV19 few TRBJ2-1
CASSNILAGFPDTQYF TRBV5-1 few TRBJ2-3
CASSYSRTGGSLRSEQYF TRBV6-5 many TRBJ2-7
CASSQDRGPKQTGELFF TRBV5-4 few TRBJ2-2
CASRPGQGTRGAHEQFF TRBV12-3/TRBV12-4 NA TRBJ2-1
CAINPDRGSEQYF TRBV10-3 NA TRBJ2-7
CASSLVGRLSYEQYF TRBV28 many TRBJ2-7
CASSDKAESTDTQYF TRBV6-4 many TRBJ2-3
CASSGGQANPSTDTQYF TRBV25-1 many TRBJ2-3
CASSPAGGYGYTF TRBV6-1 many TRBJ1-2
CAWSEINREWTTYEQYF TRBV30 NA TRBJ2-7
CASSSTRGSYEQYF TRBV11-2 many TRBJ2-7
CASSLSRSGRPYNEQFF TRBV27 many TRBJ2-1
CAIGTENIQYF TRBV10-3 many TRBJ2-4
CASSEDGSSYNSPLHF TRBV27 many TRBJ1-6
CAGSKANSYNEQFF TRBV19 NA TRBJ2-1
CASSVGPGTNYGYTF TRBV5-1 many TRBJ1-2
CASSQQERGGPYEQYF TRBV4-1 NA TRBJ2-7
CASSEALLDRGTAGELFF TRBV2 many TRBJ2-2
CASGFLGLAGLEDRSSYNEQFF TRBV12-5 many TRBJ2-1
CASSLTTGTLNEQFF TRBV19 NA TRBJ2-1
CSAPRGTDNNEQFF TRBV20-1 many TRBJ2-1
CASTLPRGLGQETQYF TRBV7-9 few TRBJ2-5
CASSLMINSEQYF TRBV7-9 many TRBJ2-7
CATSRYGETQYF TRBV15 few TRBJ2-5
CASSSQLAGYQETQYF TRBV5-4 once TRBJ2-5
CASTPGDEGYGYTF TRBV6-4 few TRBJ1-2
CASSQDFARSHEQYF TRBV14 many TRBJ2-7
CASTIIGAETQYF TRBV11-2 NA TRBJ2-5
CASSHLEGYTDTQYF TRBV6-1 many TRBJ2-3
CASSLTGGDYEQYF TRBV9 many TRBJ2-7
CASRGDRMNTEAFF TRBV19 few TRBJ1-1
CASGISGSAETQYF TRBV28 many TRBJ2-5
CASSLVSGRVMAEAFF TRBV5-1 few TRBJ1-1
CASSYVGTGYLSTGELFF TRBV6-5 many TRBJ2-2
CSASGPYGDEQYF TRBV20-1 few TRBJ2-7
CASSEELAGYEQYF TRBV6-1 many TRBJ2-7
CATNQDGQYF TRBV28 few TRBJ2-7
CASSLKWGGNTEAFF TRBV7-2 many TRBJ1-1
CASSLGLVPTYEQYF TRBV28 many TRBJ2-7
CSARAQEVSPSGNTIYF TRBV20-1 many TRBJ1-3
CASSYGREAFF TRBV12-3/TRBV12-4 many TRBJ1-1
CASSPQGREQYF TRBV12-3/TRBV12-4 many TRBJ2-7
CSARDGKAISYEQFF TRBV20-1 NA TRBJ2-1